The subject of this entry is one TCR beta chain. CD45RO-negative, CCR7-selected cells formed the naive CD8 fraction, which excluded terminally differentiated effector memory CD45RA+ cells. The CDR3 totals 13 residues. With 8 bases removed from V and 1 base from J, the gap between germline ends came to 7 bases. CDR1 is SGHDT, CDR2 YYEEEE, per germline. The record originates from a study of shared clonotypes between healthy human individuals. As handled by the study authors: Junction-only immunoSEQ sequences carried no quality scores, so filtering differed. TCRdb's table, derived via immunoSEQ multiplex PCR, lists solely in-frame clones and lacks some. The V and J calls and clone size are taken from that table; D and trimming were inferred from the DNA. The repertoire includes roughly 810,000 clones, approximately 97% of them detected once, and about 0.21% sits in the top ten.

What was sequenced was naive CD8+ T cells sorted from blood. The receptor was isolated from a man between 25 and 39 years old in good health. The chain recombines TRBV5-6 with TRBJ2-6; D uncertain. CDR3 nucleotide sequence: TGTGCCAGTCGTTATTCTGGGGCCAACGTCCTGACTTTC. Amino acids: CASRYSGANVLTF.